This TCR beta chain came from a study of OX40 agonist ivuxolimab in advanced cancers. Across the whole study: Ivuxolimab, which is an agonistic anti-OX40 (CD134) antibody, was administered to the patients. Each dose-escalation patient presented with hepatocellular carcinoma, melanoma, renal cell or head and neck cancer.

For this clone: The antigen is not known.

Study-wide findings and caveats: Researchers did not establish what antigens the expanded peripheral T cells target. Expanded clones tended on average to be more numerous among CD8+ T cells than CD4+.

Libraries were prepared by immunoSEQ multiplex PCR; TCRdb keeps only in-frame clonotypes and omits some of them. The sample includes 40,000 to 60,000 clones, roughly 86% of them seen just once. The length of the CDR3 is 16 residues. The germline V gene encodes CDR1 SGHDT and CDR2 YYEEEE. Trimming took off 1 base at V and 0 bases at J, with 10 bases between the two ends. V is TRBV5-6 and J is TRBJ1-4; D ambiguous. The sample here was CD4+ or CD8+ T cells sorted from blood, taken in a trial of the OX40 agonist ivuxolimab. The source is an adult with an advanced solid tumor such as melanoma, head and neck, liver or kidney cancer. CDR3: CASSLKPGATNEKLFF. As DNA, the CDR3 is TGTGCCAGCAGCTTGAAACCCGGGGCAACTAATGAAAAACTGTTTTTT.